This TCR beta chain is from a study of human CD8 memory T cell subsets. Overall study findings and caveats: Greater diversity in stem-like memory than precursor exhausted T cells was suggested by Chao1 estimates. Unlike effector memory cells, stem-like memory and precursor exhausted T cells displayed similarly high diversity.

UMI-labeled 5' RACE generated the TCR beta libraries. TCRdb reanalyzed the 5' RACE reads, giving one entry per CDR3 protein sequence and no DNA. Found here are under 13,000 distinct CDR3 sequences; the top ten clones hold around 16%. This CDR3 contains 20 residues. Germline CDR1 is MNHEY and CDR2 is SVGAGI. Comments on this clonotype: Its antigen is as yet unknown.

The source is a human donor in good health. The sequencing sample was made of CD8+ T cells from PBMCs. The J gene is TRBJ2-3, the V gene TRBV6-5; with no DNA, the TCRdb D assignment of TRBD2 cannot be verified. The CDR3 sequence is CASSYSSPVERGADTDTQYF.